The 26 T cell receptor beta chains listed next were all sequenced from one sample in a study of cytomegalovirus exposure and HLA in healthy donors. Assay: immunoSEQ multiplex PCR; the TCRdb copy retains only in-frame clones and omits some. The sample lists 350,000 or so clones; roughly 88% were seen once. The sample taken for sequencing was PBMCs. The source is a woman aged 18-30 years in good health and CMV-seronegative.

J is TRBJ2-3 and V is TRBV28, with 11 bases matching TRBD1. Germline-derived CDR1 and CDR2 are MDHEN and SYDVKM. V trimming: 6 bases; J trimming: 4 bases; junction bases outside the gene matches: 12. The CDR3 is 17 residues long. CDR3 DNA: TGTGCCAGCAGCTCCCCTCTAGGACAGGGGGCCGCAGATACGCAGTATTTT. Translation gives CASSSPLGQGAADTQYF.

This sequence joins TRBV5-6 and TRBJ2-2; D unclear. This CDR3 is built from 13 residues. Trimming stripped 4 bases from V and 7 bases from J, with 11 bases between. CDR1 and CDR2 (germline): SGHDT, YYEEEE. Written as DNA, the CDR3 is TGTGCCAGCAGCCTAAGCATGAGCGGGGAGCTGTTTTTT. Protein product: CASSLSMSGELFF.

V usage is TRBV5-4 and J usage is TRBJ2-7; 8 bases are a match to TRBD1. The CDR3 consists of 13 residues. J lost 7 bases, V lost 0 bases, and 3 bases had no gene match. Germline V gene lookup returns CDR1 SGHNT and CDR2 YYREEE (reference sequence). The CDR3 bases are TGTGCCAGCAGCTTGGATCGGACAGGGGAGCAGTACTTC. Protein: CASSLDRTGEQYF. The whole variable domain, filled in from reference TRBV5-4 and TRBJ2-7, reads ETGVTQSPTHLIKTRGQQVTLRCSSQSGHNTVSWYQQALGQGPQFIFQYYREEENGRGNFPPRFSGLQFPNYSSELNVNALELDDSALYLCASSLDRTGEQYFGPGTRLTVT.

This clone was counted ten times or more. CDR3 residues: CASSLWTGDSGANVLTF. The CDR3 DNA follows: TGTGCCAGCAGCTTGTGGACAGGGGACTCTGGGGCCAACGTCCTGACTTTC. The chain carries TRBV5-4 and TRBJ2-6; 9 bases match TRBD1. Germline loops: CDR1 SGHNT, CDR2 YYREEE (reference sequence). This CDR3 is 17 amino acids long. The V gene end was trimmed by 1 base and the J gene end by 0 bases; junction bases not matched to a gene: 2.

The V and J genes are TRBV2 and TRBJ1-5, with TRBD1 identical over 12 bases. This CDR3 is 14 amino acids long. Trimming removed 4 bases from V and 7 bases from J; junction bases left unmatched: 2. Per germline, CDR1 SNHLY and CDR2 FYNNEI. The CDR3 here is CASSVGTGGQPQHF. Here the CDR3 DNA reads TGTGCCAGCAGTGTTGGGACAGGGGGCCAGCCCCAGCATTTT.

J is TRBJ1-1 and V is TRBV19; the match to TRBD1 covers 7 bases. The CDR3 runs 14 residues. With 6 bases clipped from V and 4 bases from J, the junction kept 8 bases outside the gene matches. Germline values: CDR1 LNHDA, CDR2 SQIVND (reference sequence). The CDR3 bases are TGTGCCAGTAGGACAGGGTCCGCCGGCACTGAAGCTTTCTTT. Protein sequence: CASRTGSAGTEAFF. The whole variable domain, remainder taken from reference TRBV19 and TRBJ1-1, is DGGITQSPKYLFRKEGQNVTLSCEQNLNHDAMYWYRQDPGQGLRLIYYSQIVNDFQKGDIAEGYSVSREKKESFPLTVTSAQKNPTAFYLCASRTGSAGTEAFFGQGTRLTVV.

The rearrangement joins TRBV5-1 to TRBJ2-7, with 9 positions matching TRBD1. This CDR3 contains 14 residues. The V segment lost 2 bases and the J segment 3 bases; nucleotides outside the gene matches: 3. The germline V gene encodes CDR1 SGHRS and CDR2 YFSETQ. In DNA, the CDR3 is TGCGCCAGCAGCTTCTCGGGACAGGGCTACGAGCAGTACTTC. Translated, it gives CASSFSGQGYEQYF.

V and J are TRBV11-2 and TRBJ2-2; TRBD2 is a possible D gene (5 bases). Germline V gene lookup returns CDR1 SGHAT and CDR2 FQNNGV. The CDR3 runs 17 residues. V shed 3 bases and J shed 1 base, with 15 bases lying between them. CDR3 sequence: CASSFAPVRENTGELFF. Here the CDR3 DNA reads TGTGCCAGCAGCTTCGCCCCGGTCCGGGAGAACACCGGGGAGCTGTTTTTT.

The CDR3 nucleotides are TGCGCCAGCAGATTCTACTCTGGGGCCAACGTCCTGACTTTC. Translation gives CASRFYSGANVLTF. The V call is TRBV5-1, the J call TRBJ2-6; D call uncertain. The CDR3 sequence is 14 residues long. Deletions cut 5 bases from V and 0 bases from J, with 6 bases between. Germline-derived CDR1 and CDR2 are SGHRS and YFSETQ.

V is TRBV6-5 and J is TRBJ1-1; D is undetermined. Germline V gene sequence: CDR1 MNHEY, CDR2 SVGAGI. The CDR3 length is 13 residues. Trimming cost V 5 bases and J 0 bases, with 7 bases left between them. The CDR3 loop reads CASSIVMNTEAFF. The DNA of the CDR3 is TGTGCCAGCAGTATTGTAATGAACACTGAAGCTTTCTTT.

This chain uses TRBV7-2 with TRBJ2-3; D remains ambiguous. Germline V CDR1 and CDR2: SGHTA, FQGNSA. The CDR3 runs 15 residues. Trimming pared 3 bases from V and 1 base from J, leaving 11 bases between. The DNA of the CDR3 is TGTGCCAGCAGCTTCACAGCCTCAGGCACAGATACGCAGTATTTT. This encodes CASSFTASGTDTQYF. The entire variable domain, with the rest obtained from reference TRBV7-2 and TRBJ2-3, is as follows: GAGVSQSPSNKVTEKGKDVELRCDPISGHTALYWYRQSLGQGLEFLIYFQGNSAPDKSGLPSDRFSAERTGGSVSTLTIQRTQQEDSAVYLCASSFTASGTDTQYFGPGTRLTVL.

This clone was observed once. This sequence joins TRBV7-7 and TRBJ2-6, with TRBD2 as a possible D gene (5 bases). V lost 4 bases, J lost 0 bases, and 19 bases lay in between. Germline lookup yields CDR1 SSHAT and CDR2 FNYEAQ (reference sequence). The CDR3 runs to 19 residues. CDR3 coding DNA: TGTGCCAGCAGCTGGCCCGGGGAACGACTCTACTCTGGGGCCAACGTCCTGACTTTC. This codes for CASSWPGERLYSGANVLTF.

The chain has TRBV4-1 and TRBJ2-3, with TRBD1 matching 7 bases. This CDR3 has 17 residues. Looked up from germline, CDR1 is MGHRA and CDR2 is YSYEKL. J was trimmed by 2 bases and V by 1 base; bases with no gene match: 9. The CDR3 nucleotides are TGCGCCAGCAGCCAAGGTCCAGGGGGATTACCCACAGATACGCAGTATTTT. Translated, it gives CASSQGPGGLPTDTQYF.

As for this clone: Other DNA sequences in the sample encode the same CDR3. The genes are TRBV9 and TRBJ2-1; 8 bases line up with TRBD2. V trimming: 0 bases; J trimming: 4 bases; junction bases outside the gene matches: 3. The CDR3 has 15 amino acids. In germline, CDR1 is SGDLS, CDR2 YYNGEE. CDR3 DNA: TGTGCCAGCAGCGTAGCGGGAGGGCCTTACAATGAGCAGTTCTTC. Protein sequence: CASSVAGGPYNEQFF.

V gene TRBV7-9 combines with J gene TRBJ1-2; 8 bases line up with TRBD1. The trim removed 1 base at V and 5 bases at J, leaving 9 bases unmatched. CDR1 is SEHNR, CDR2 FQNEAQ, per germline (reference sequence). The CDR3 consists of 16 residues. In DNA form, the CDR3 reads TGTGCCAGCAGCTTAGAAGGGACAGGAGTCCTATATGGCTACACCTTC. This translates into CASSLEGTGVLYGYTF. Looking up the rest from reference TRBV7-9 and TRBJ1-2 gives the full variable domain: DTGVSQNPRHKITKRGQNVTFRCDPISEHNRLYWYRQTLGQGPEFLTYFQNEAQLEKSRLLSDRFSAERPKGSFSTLEIQRTEQGDSAMYLCASSLEGTGVLYGYTFGSGTRLTVV.

This sequence joins TRBV6-6 and TRBJ2-7, with a weak D call TRBD1 (5 bases). Germline V CDR1 and CDR2: MNHNY, SVGAGI (reference sequence). This CDR3 has 14 residues. Trimming removed 5 bases at V and 5 bases at J, with 16 bases between. The CDR3 nucleotides are TGTGCCAGCAGTCCGCGGTTGGCCAGGGACGAGCAGTACTTC. Translation gives CASSPRLARDEQYF.

This rearrangement joins TRBV28 to TRBJ1-3; a weak D match, TRBD1 (6 bases). In germline, CDR1 is MDHEN, CDR2 SYDVKM. This CDR3 has 15 residues. The V end lost 8 bases, the J end lost 4 bases, and 18 bases lay between the germline ends. The chain's CDR3 is CASHSTGVTGNTIYF. The CDR3 DNA reads TGTGCCAGCCACTCGACAGGTGTCACCGGAAACACCATATATTTT.

The chain joins TRBV23-1 to TRBJ1-5; 7 nucleotides align to TRBD1. TRBV23-1 qualifies as an ORF whose function is uncertain. Trimming took 6 bases from V and 4 from J; bases not matched to a gene: 6. The CDR3 contains 14 residues. CDR3 region: CASRSIQGNQPQHF. DNA for the CDR3: TGCGCCAGCAGGAGTATACAGGGGAATCAGCCCCAGCATTTT.

The chain combines TRBV6-1 with TRBJ2-2; D is uncertain. Germline V lookup: CDR1 MNHNS, CDR2 SASEGT. The CDR3 has 13 residues. Trimming removed 1 base from V and 6 bases from J, with 6 bases in between. The CDR3 sequence: CASSEVRPGELFF. CDR3 nucleotide sequence: TGTGCCAGCAGTGAAGTGCGGCCCGGGGAGCTGTTTTTT.

The genes are TRBV5-1 and TRBJ1-1, with TRBD1 as a possible D gene (6 bases). V lost 1 base to trimming and J lost 1 base, with 11 bases between them. The CDR3 runs to 15 residues. CDR1 is SGHRS and CDR2 is YFSETQ in the germline V gene. The CDR3 region has the DNA TGCGCCAGCAGCTTGTGGCCAGGGGCGAACACTGAAGCTTTCTTT. Protein sequence: CASSLWPGANTEAFF.

V and J are TRBV28 and TRBJ2-2, with 10 bases aligning to TRBD2. The length of the CDR3 is 17 residues. The V segment lost 5 bases and the J segment 3 bases; nucleotides outside the gene matches: 9. The germline V gene encodes CDR1 MDHEN and CDR2 SYDVKM. The CDR3 sequence: CASSQIRTSGYTGELFF. The CDR3 DNA is TGTGCCAGCAGTCAAATCCGGACTAGCGGTTACACCGGGGAGCTGTTTTTT.

This rearrangement joins TRBV29-1 to TRBJ1-2; D may be TRBD1 (6 bases). Germline V lookup: CDR1 SQVTM, CDR2 ANQGSEA. With 2 bases removed from V and 6 bases from J, the gap between germline ends came to 25 bases. This CDR3 spans 17 amino acids. CDR3 in DNA: TGCAGCGTTGAAAACACCGGCAGGGGACCCCGGAAGGATGGCTACACCTTC. Residues: CSVENTGRGPRKDGYTF.

The chain's CDR3 is CASSLGVIGSYEQYF. The CDR3 DNA reads TGCGCCAGCAGCCTCGGAGTCATCGGTTCCTACGAGCAGTACTTC. The gene calls are TRBV4-3 and TRBJ2-7; D not certain. This CDR3 has 15 amino acids. Germline CDR1 is LGHNA and CDR2 is YSLEER. Trimming cost V 4 bases and J 1 base, with 14 bases left between them.

The chain carries TRBV2 and TRBJ2-2; 14 positions match TRBD2. In germline, CDR1 is SNHLY, CDR2 FYNNEI. V lost 4 bases, J lost 3 bases, and 1 base stayed unmatched. The CDR3 sequence is 16 residues long. Here the CDR3 reads CASSGLAGGDTGELFF. The CDR3 coding sequence is TGTGCCAGCAGTGGACTAGCGGGAGGGGACACCGGGGAGCTGTTTTTT.

The gene calls are TRBV7-2 and TRBJ2-5, with D maybe TRBD1 (5 bases). The germline V gene has CDR1 SGHTA and CDR2 FQGNSA. This CDR3 spans 17 amino acids. The V end lost 4 bases, the J end lost 5 bases, and 23 bases lay between the germline ends. CDR3 in amino acids: CASSYAVRTLRGETQYF. The DNA for the CDR3 is TGTGCCAGCAGCTACGCCGTTAGGACACTAAGAGGCGAGACCCAGTACTTC.

The chain employs TRBV5-1 and TRBJ1-2; D remains unclear. Germline assignment: CDR1 SGHRS and CDR2 YFSETQ. Trimming removed 3 bases at V and 5 bases at J, with 17 bases between. CDR3 length equals 15 residues. The CDR3 DNA reads TGCGCCAGCAGCTCCACCGCCGGGGATCGGTATGGCTACACCTTC. It yields the protein CASSSTAGDRYGYTF.